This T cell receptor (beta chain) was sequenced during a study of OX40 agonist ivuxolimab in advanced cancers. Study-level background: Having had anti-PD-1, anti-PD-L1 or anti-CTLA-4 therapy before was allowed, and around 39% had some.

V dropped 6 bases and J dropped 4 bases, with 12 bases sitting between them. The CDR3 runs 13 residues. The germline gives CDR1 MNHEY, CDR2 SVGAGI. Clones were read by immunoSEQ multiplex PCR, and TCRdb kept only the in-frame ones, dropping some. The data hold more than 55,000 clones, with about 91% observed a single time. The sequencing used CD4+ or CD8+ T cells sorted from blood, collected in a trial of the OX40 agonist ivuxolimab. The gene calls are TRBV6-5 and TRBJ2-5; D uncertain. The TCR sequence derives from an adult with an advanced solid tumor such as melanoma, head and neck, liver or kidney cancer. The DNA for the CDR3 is TGTGCCAGCAGGGACGGTATCCGAGAGACCCAGTACTTC. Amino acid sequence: CASRDGIRETQYF.